The sequence of this TCR beta chain was determined in a study of shared clonotypes between healthy human individuals. Germline V gene data show CDR1 as SGHTS and CDR2 as YDEGEE. V dropped 4 bases and J dropped 9; count of bases not matched to a gene: 13. The CDR3 covers 16 residues. About this clone: Its antigen is still unknown.

Terminally differentiated effector memory CD45RA+ cells were left out of the naive CD8 fraction, which was CD45RO-negative and positively selected for CCR7. Healthy HIV-negative adults without recent acute infections or vaccinations served as donors. Every one of the donors was a Caucasian adult that lived in Nashville, Tennessee. Repertoires were generated with immunoSEQ multiplex PCR, while TCRdb's copy carries only in-frame clones and drops some. This table has roughly 2,000,000 clones, roughly 93% appearing once. Study-wide results and caveats: Clonotype sharing across four donors was observed for around 4.5% of naive CD4 clonotypes.

The chain carries TRBV5-8 and TRBJ2-1, with TRBD1 matching over 10 bases. This TCR derives from a young man in good health. Some clones in this sample may be carry-over from other donors' samples. The source material was naive CD8+ T cells from PBMCs. This chain's CDR3 is CASSLLRDRGRGEQFF. CDR3 DNA sequence: TGTGCCAGCAGCCTACTCCGGGACAGGGGCCGCGGTGAGCAGTTCTTC.